The clone carrying this T cell receptor beta chain was detected many times. J was trimmed by 7 bases and V by 0 bases; bases with no gene match: 9. CDR1 DFQATT and CDR2 SNEGSKA come from the germline V gene (reference sequence). The CDR3 loop spans 16 amino acids. The data were taken from a study of CD8+CD57+ T cells in acquired aplastic anemia. Across the whole study: Sorted CD4+ and CD8+ cells gave a mean 3.2 ug DNA, range 0.2 to 27.4 ug.

TCR beta VDJ and CDR3 profiles were obtained from a genomic DNA template. TCRdb fed the reads into MiXCR, producing one record per CDR3 protein. The sample includes more than 150,000 distinct CDR3 sequences, 40% to 55% of them seen just once. This chain connects TRBV20-1 to TRBJ1-6; 7 bases map to TRBD1. What was sequenced was sorted CD4+, CD8+, or CD8+CD57+ T cells (not recorded which) from PBMCs. This receptor was taken from a human donor in good health. CDR3 amino acids: CSARDKRQGPNSPLHF. The CDR3 DNA reads as TGCAGTGCTAGAGATAAAAGACAGGGTCCCAATTCACCCCTCCACTTT.